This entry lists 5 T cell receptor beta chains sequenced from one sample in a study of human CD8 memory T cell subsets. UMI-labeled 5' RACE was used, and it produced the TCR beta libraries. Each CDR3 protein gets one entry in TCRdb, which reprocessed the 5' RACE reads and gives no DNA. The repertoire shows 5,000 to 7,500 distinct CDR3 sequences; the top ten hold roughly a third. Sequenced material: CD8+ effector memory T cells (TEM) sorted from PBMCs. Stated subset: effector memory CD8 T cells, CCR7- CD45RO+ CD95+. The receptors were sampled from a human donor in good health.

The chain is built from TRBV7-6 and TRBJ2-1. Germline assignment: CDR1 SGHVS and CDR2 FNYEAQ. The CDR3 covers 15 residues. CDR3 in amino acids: CASSLADWSYNEQFF.

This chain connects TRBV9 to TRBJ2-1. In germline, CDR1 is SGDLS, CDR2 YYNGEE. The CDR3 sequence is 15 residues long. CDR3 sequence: CASSVDGSGHDEQFF.

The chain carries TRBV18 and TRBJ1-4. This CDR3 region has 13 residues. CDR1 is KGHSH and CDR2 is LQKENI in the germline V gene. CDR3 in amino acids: CASSPFQDEKLFF. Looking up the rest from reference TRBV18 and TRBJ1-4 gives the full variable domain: NAGVMQNPRHLVRRRGQEARLRCSPMKGHSHVYWYRQLPEEGLKFMVYLQKENIIDESGMPKERFSAEFPKEGPSILRIQQVVRGDSAAYFCASSPFQDEKLFFGSGTQLSVL.

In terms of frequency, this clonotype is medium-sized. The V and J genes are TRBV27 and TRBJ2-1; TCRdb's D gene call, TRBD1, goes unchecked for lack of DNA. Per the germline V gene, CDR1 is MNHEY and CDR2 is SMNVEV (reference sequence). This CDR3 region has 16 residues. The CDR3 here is CASSLSQGDTYNEQFF.

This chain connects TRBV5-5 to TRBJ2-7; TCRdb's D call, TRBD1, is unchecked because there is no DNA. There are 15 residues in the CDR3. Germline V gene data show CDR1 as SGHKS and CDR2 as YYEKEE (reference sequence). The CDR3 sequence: CASSLAVGTPYEQYF.